This T cell receptor beta chain came from a study of blood T cell repertoires in COVID-19. The wider study: Acute-phase and convalescent COVID-19 samples originated in the United States, Italy and Spain. PBMCs, B-cell-depleted T cells, or T cells were the source of the cDNA or gDNA that made up the material.

V was shortened by 4 bases and J by 5 bases, with 18 bases between the two germline ends. The CDR3 consists of 15 residues. Per the germline V gene, CDR1 is SGDLS and CDR2 is YYNGEE. Original processing methods: Estimation of nucleated cell counts was performed using reference gene primer amplification. Using immunoSEQ multiplex PCR, the repertoire was profiled, and TCRdb retains in-frame clones only, with some absent. D and trimming were read from the DNA, whereas the V and J calls and clone size are those reported in that table. The sample carries around 250,000 clones, around four fifths recorded once.

The source of this sequence is a man aged 25-45 years who had recovered from COVID-19. This chain connects TRBV9 to TRBJ2-5; possibly TRBD2 for D (7 bases). The sample comprised peripheral blood. CDR3 protein: CASSLRGAEVETQYF. Written as DNA, the CDR3 is TGTGCCAGCAGCCTTCGGGGGGCCGAAGTGGAGACCCAGTACTTC. Combining the CDR3 with reference TRBV9 and TRBJ2-5 gives the whole variable domain DSGVTQTPKHLITATGQRVTLRCSPRSGDLSVYWYQQSLDQGLQFLIQYYNGEERAKGNILERFSAQQFPDLHSELNLSSLELGDSALYFCASSLRGAEVETQYFGPGTRLLVL.